This is a list of T cell receptor beta chains from one sample in a study of PD-1 blockade in classical Hodgkin lymphoma. Sequencing used immunoSEQ multiplex PCR; TCRdb keeps in-frame clones, though not all of them. This sample has roughly 50,000 clones, with around 91% found just once. The sample here was peripheral blood mononuclear cells (PBMCs), taken before the fourth cycle of nivolumab. These receptors originate from a human donor with classical Hodgkin lymphoma. Each CDR3 is given with its conserved first and last residue. D genes are given only for firm matches. Part of the rows lack a size; the others show once, few, many or a class for expanded clones.

J gene,D gene,clone size,V gene,CDR3 protein,CDR3 DNA
TRBJ1-3,TRBD1,.,TRBV28,CASKQGFYSGNTIYF,TGTGCCAGCAAACAGGGGTTCTACTCTGGAAACACCATATATTTT
TRBJ1-1,.,.,TRBV15,CATSRGSKPAFF,TGTGCCACCAGCAGAGGTTCTAAGCCGGCTTTCTTT
TRBJ2-1,TRBD2,.,TRBV29-1,CSAKGRLAGTNSYNEQFF,TGCAGCGCTAAAGGACGACTAGCGGGGACGAACTCCTACAATGAGCAGTTCTTC
TRBJ1-4,.,.,TRBV5-5,CASSLVQKRVNEKLFF,TGTGCCAGCAGCCTGGTTCAAAAGCGGGTTAATGAAAAACTGTTTTTT
TRBJ2-7,TRBD2,few,TRBV6-4,CASSPSGDSYEQYF,TGTGCCAGCAGTCCTAGCGGAGACTCCTACGAGCAGTACTTC
TRBJ2-7,TRBD1,.,TRBV6-6,CASSHPGQGAYEQYF,TGTGCCAGCAGTCATCCGGGACAGGGGGCCTACGAGCAGTACTTC
TRBJ2-5,TRBD2,.,TRBV4-2,CASSLPTSGSGGQETQYF,TGTGCCAGCAGCTTACCGACTAGCGGGAGTGGGGGCCAAGAGACCCAGTACTTC
TRBJ1-2,.,.,TRBV6-1,CASSEGDFYGYTF,TGTGCCAGCAGTGAGGGGGATTTCTATGGCTACACCTTC
TRBJ2-1,.,.,TRBV11-2,CASSLNLDGNEQFF,TGTGCCAGCAGCCTAAACCTGGACGGCAATGAGCAGTTCTTC
TRBJ1-4,.,.,TRBV19,CASTGRKYNEKLFF,TGTGCCAGTACTGGGAGGAAATATAATGAAAAACTGTTTTTT
TRBJ2-7,TRBD2,.,TRBV5-4,CASRGLPSNEQYF,TGTGCCAGCCGGGGACTACCTTCGAACGAGCAGTACTTC
TRBJ2-1,TRBD1,.,TRBV7-3,CASSTPSGTGGSNEQFF,TGTGCCAGCAGCACCCCCTCCGGGACAGGGGGCAGCAATGAGCAGTTCTTC
TRBJ2-1,.,.,TRBV14,CASSQDLSPGPKGWFF,TGTGCCAGCAGCCAAGATCTGAGCCCAGGACCTAAAGGGTGGTTCTTC
TRBJ2-2,TRBD1,.,TRBV5-1,CASSAGTAFNTGELFF,TGCGCCAGCAGCGCCGGGACAGCATTCAACACCGGGGAGCTGTTTTTT
TRBJ2-3,TRBD2,.,TRBV29-1,CSVPEAGATDTQYF,TGCAGCGTCCCCGAGGCGGGAGCGACAGATACGCAGTATTTT
TRBJ2-7,.,.,TRBV4-1,CASSPGPQGPYEQYF,TGCGCCAGCAGCCCCGGCCCGCAGGGACCCTACGAGCAGTACTTC
TRBJ2-2,TRBD2,.,TRBV7-3,CASSLPILAGGTGELFF,TGTGCCAGCAGCTTACCGATACTAGCGGGAGGAACCGGGGAGCTGTTTTTT
TRBJ2-1,.,.,TRBV6-1,CASRVGGTYNEQFF,TGTGCCAGCAGGGTCGGCGGGACCTACAATGAGCAGTTCTTC
TRBJ1-2,TRBD1,.,TRBV6-6,CASSGTGWDYGYTF,TGTGCCAGCAGCGGGACAGGATGGGACTATGGCTACACCTTC
TRBJ2-3,TRBD2,.,TRBV15,CATSRSRTSGIVDTQYF,TGTGCCACCAGCAGATCCCGGACTAGCGGGATCGTGGATACGCAGTATTTT
TRBJ1-1,.,once,TRBV6-1,CASSATHPLNTEAFF,TGTGCCAGCAGTGCCACCCATCCCTTGAACACTGAAGCTTTCTTT
TRBJ2-1,TRBD2,.,TRBV4-1,CASHAAGGLAGVEQFF,TGCGCCAGCCACGCAGCCGGGGGACTAGCGGGAGTTGAGCAGTTCTTC
TRBJ1-3,TRBD1,.,TRBV18,CASSPGRGQSGNTIYF,TGTGCCAGCTCACCGGGCAGGGGGCAATCTGGAAACACCATATATTTT
TRBJ2-3,.,.,TRBV7-9,CASSLVWASGTDTQYF,TGTGCCAGCAGCTTAGTGTGGGCAAGCGGCACAGATACGCAGTATTTT
TRBJ2-7,.,.,TRBV30,CAWSGISPYEQYF,TGTGCCTGGAGTGGAATCAGTCCCTACGAGCAGTACTTC
TRBJ2-7,TRBD2,.,TRBV27,CASSLGRLAGNYEQYF,TGTGCCAGCAGTTTGGGGCGATTAGCGGGAAACTACGAGCAGTACTTC
TRBJ1-5,.,.,TRBV7-6,CASSLVGDQPQHF,TGTGCCAGCAGCTTAGTCGGGGATCAGCCCCAGCATTTT
TRBJ1-5,TRBD1,.,TRBV30,CAWSLGQGLWGNQPQHF,TGTGCCTGGAGCCTAGGACAGGGTCTATGGGGCAATCAGCCCCAGCATTTT
TRBJ2-3,TRBD2,.,TRBV18,CASSPPGSGTGTQYF,TGTGCCAGCTCACCACCGGGGAGCGGGACGGGCACGCAGTATTTT
TRBJ2-5,.,once,TRBV11-2,CASSPGETQYF,TGTGCCAGCAGCCCGGGGGAGACCCAGTACTTC
TRBJ2-5,.,.,TRBV9,CASSVEEETQYF,TGTGCCAGCAGCGTAGAAGAAGAGACCCAGTACTTC
TRBJ2-2,TRBD2,.,TRBV23-1,CASSQSGQPGLAGAVRTGELFF,TGCGCCAGCAGTCAATCGGGACAACCGGGACTAGCGGGAGCGGTTCGGACCGGGGAGCTGTTTTTT
TRBJ2-5,.,.,TRBV30,CAHTLPTRLYQYF,TGTGCCCACACCCTTCCGACCCGTCTTTACCAGTACTTC
TRBJ1-5,TRBD1,.,TRBV10-3,CAINSGGNRPQHF,TGTGCCATCAACTCAGGGGGAAATCGACCCCAGCATTTT
TRBJ1-5,.,few,TRBV19,CASSILAPGHQPQHF,TGTGCCAGTAGTATTTTGGCTCCTGGCCATCAGCCCCAGCATTTT